This TCR beta chain was recorded in a study of blood T cell repertoires in COVID-19. The overall study: Samples representing acute and convalescent COVID-19 were sourced from the United States, Italy and Spain. T cells, B-cell-depleted T cells, or PBMCs provided the cDNA or gDNA that served as material.

As processed by the authors: Amplified reference gene primers provided the basis for estimating nucleated cell counts. Using immunoSEQ multiplex PCR, the repertoire was profiled, and TCRdb retains in-frame clones only, with some absent. For V, J and clone size, that table is used; D and trimming come from the DNA. The table includes some 200,000 clones, around four fifths detected once. This CDR3 has 17 amino acids. V shed 2 bases and J shed 4 bases, with 18 bases lying between them. CDR1 and CDR2 from the germline V gene are LGHDT and YNNKEL (reference sequence). Seattle patients were enrolled during active infection and followed longitudinally.

The source is a man aged 60 to 75 with COVID-19, enrolled during active disease. This chain links TRBV3-1 (or the pseudogene TRBV3-2) with TRBJ2-1; a weak D match, TRBD2 (5 bases). Sequenced: peripheral blood. Here the CDR3 DNA reads TGTGCCAGCAGCCAACCCTGGTTAGGCGGGTTATACAATGAGCAGTTCTTC. Protein sequence: CASSQPWLGGLYNEQFF.